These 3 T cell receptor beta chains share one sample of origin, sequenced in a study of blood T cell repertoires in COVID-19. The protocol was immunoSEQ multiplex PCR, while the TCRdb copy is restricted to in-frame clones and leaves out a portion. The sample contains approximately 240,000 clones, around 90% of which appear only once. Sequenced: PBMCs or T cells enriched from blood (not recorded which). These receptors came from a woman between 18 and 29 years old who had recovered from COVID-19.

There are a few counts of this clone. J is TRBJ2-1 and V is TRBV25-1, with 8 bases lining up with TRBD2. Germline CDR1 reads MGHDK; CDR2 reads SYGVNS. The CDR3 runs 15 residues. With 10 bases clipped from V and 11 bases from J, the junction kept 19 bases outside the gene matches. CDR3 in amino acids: CATSGVAGTGLKQFF. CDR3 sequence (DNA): TGTGCCACCTCAGGGGTAGCGGGGACTGGTCTTAAGCAGTTCTTC.

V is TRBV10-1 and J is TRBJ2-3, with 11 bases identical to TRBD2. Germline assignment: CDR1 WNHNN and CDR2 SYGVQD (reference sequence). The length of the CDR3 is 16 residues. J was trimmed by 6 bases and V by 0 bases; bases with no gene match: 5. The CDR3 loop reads CASSESLASGRDTQYF. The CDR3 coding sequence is TGCGCCAGCAGTGAGTCTCTGGCTAGCGGGAGGGATACGCAGTATTTT.

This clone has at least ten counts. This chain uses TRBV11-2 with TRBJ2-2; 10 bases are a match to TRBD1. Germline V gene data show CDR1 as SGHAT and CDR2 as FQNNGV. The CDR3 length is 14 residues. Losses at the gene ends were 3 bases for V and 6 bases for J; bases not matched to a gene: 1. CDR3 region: CASSLGTGAGELFF. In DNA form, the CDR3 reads TGTGCCAGCAGCTTGGGGACAGGGGCCGGGGAGCTGTTTTTT. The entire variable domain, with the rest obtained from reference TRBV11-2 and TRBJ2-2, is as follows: EAGVAQSPRYKIIEKRQSVAFWCNPISGHATLYWYQQILGQGPKLLIQFQNNGVVDDSQLPKDRFSAERLKGVDSTLKIQPAKLEDSAVYLCASSLGTGAGELFFGEGSRLTVL.